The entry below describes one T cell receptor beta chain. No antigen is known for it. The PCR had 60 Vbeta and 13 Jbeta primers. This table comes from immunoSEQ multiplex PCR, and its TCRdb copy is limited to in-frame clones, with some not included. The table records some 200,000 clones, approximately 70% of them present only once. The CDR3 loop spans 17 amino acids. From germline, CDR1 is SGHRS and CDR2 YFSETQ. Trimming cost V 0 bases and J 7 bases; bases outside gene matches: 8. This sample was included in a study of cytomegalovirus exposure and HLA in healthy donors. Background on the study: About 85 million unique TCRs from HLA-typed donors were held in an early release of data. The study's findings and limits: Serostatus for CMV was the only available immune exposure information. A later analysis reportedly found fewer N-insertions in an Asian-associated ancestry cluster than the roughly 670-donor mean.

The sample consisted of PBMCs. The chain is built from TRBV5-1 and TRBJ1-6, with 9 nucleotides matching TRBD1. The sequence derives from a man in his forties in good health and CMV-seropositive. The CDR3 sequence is CASSLGVTGTGNSPLHF. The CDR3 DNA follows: TGCGCCAGCAGCTTGGGAGTTACCGGGACAGGGAATTCACCCCTCCACTTT.